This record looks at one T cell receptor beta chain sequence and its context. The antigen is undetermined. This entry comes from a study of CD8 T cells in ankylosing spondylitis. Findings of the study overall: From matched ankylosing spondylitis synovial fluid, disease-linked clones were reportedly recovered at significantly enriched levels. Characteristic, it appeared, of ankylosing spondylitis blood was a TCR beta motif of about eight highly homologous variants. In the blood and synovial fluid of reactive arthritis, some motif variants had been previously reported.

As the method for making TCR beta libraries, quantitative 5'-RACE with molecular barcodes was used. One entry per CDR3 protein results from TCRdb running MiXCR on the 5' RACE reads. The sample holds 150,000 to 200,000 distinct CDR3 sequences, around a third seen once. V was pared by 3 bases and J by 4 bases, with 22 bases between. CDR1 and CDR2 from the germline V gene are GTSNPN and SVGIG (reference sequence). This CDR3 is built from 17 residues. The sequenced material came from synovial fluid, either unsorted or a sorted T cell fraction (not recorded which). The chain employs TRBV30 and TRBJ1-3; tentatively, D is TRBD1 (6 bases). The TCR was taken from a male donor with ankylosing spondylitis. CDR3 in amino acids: CAWRARGPARIGNTIYF. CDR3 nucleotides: TGTGCCTGGAGGGCCCGGGGGCCTGCCCGTATCGGAAACACCATATATTTT.